The next 28 T cell receptor beta chains were all read from a single sample in a study of blood T cell repertoires in COVID-19. TCRdb's copy holds only in-frame clones and misses some; the assay was immunoSEQ multiplex PCR. The repertoire includes about 220,000 clones, around 90% of them detected once, and under 3% sits in the top ten. The sequencing sample was made of PBMCs or T cells enriched from blood (not recorded which). Receptors were obtained from a woman in her twenties or thirties who had recovered from COVID-19.

This sequence joins TRBV28 and TRBJ1-2, with 10 bases matching TRBD1. Trimming took 5 bases from V and 4 from J; bases not matched to a gene: 7. In germline, CDR1 is MDHEN, CDR2 SYDVKM. The CDR3 consists of 15 residues. CDR3 in amino acids: CASSDLGTGVYGYTF. CDR3 nucleotides: TGTGCCAGCAGTGATTTAGGGACAGGGGTCTATGGCTACACCTTC.

V and J are TRBV29-1 and TRBJ2-1; 9 bases fit TRBD2. The V gene's germline CDR1 is SQVTM and CDR2 ANQGSEA. The ends lost 6 bases at V and 4 bases at J; junction bases unmatched: 13. The CDR3 is made up of 16 amino acids. CDR3 sequence (DNA): TGCAGCGTGGATATAGCGCGGGGGGGATCATACAATGAGCAGTTCTTC. This sequence encodes CSVDIARGGSYNEQFF.

The V gene is TRBV7-2, the J gene TRBJ2-5; weak D call: TRBD2 (7 bases). Germline assignment: CDR1 SGHTA and CDR2 FQGNSA. CDR3 length equals 14 residues. The V end was cut by 5 bases, the J end by 7 bases, with 17 bases between. The CDR3 loop reads CASSAAGAVGTQYF. The CDR3 region has the DNA TGTGCCAGCAGCGCCGCGGGGGCGGTAGGGACCCAGTACTTC. Looking up the rest from reference TRBV7-2 and TRBJ2-5 gives the full variable domain: GAGVSQSPSNKVTEKGKDVELRCDPISGHTALYWYRQSLGQGLEFLIYFQGNSAPDKSGLPSDRFSAERTGGSVSTLTIQRTQQEDSAVYLCASSAAGAVGTQYFGPGTRLLVL.

The chain is built from TRBV7-2 and TRBJ2-2; TRBD1 aligns across 9 bases. The CDR3 has 17 residues. CDR1 and CDR2 (germline): SGHTA, FQGNSA. V lost 6 bases to trimming and J lost 0 bases; unmatched junction nucleotides: 8. Here the CDR3 reads CASSPGTGFPNTGELFF. The CDR3, as DNA: TGTGCCAGCAGTCCCGGGACAGGGTTTCCGAACACCGGGGAGCTGTTTTTT.

The rearrangement uses TRBV5-8 and TRBJ2-3; 11 nucleotides agree with TRBD1. From germline, CDR1 is SGHTS and CDR2 YDEGEE. Losses at the gene ends were 4 bases for V and 2 bases for J; bases not matched to a gene: 3. The CDR3 covers 15 residues. The DNA of the CDR3 is TGTGCCAGCAGCCAGGGACAGGGGGTCACAGATACGCAGTATTTT. This codes for CASSQGQGVTDTQYF.

The chain joins TRBV5-4 to TRBJ2-1; TRBD2 agrees at 10 bases. Trimming took 4 bases from V and 8 from J; bases not matched to a gene: 12. The CDR3 sequence is 16 residues long. The germline V gene encodes CDR1 SGHNT and CDR2 YYREEE (reference sequence). CDR3 region: CASSLRLGLAIDEQFF. CDR3 DNA: TGTGCCAGCAGCCTCAGACTGGGACTAGCGATAGATGAGCAGTTCTTC.

The chain joins TRBV7-9 to TRBJ1-1; D not certain. The CDR3 totals 16 residues. Germline V gene sequence: CDR1 SEHNR, CDR2 FQNEAQ (reference sequence). V was shortened by 5 bases and J by 3 bases, with 19 bases between the two germline ends. CDR3 loop: CASSPSEPPEDTEAFF. The CDR3 nucleotides are TGTGCCAGCAGCCCTTCAGAACCCCCGGAGGACACTGAAGCTTTCTTT.

The chain is built from TRBV7-2 and TRBJ1-1, with D possibly TRBD1 on 6 matching bases. V was trimmed by 4 bases and J by 2 bases, leaving 14 bases between them. CDR1 and CDR2 from the germline V gene are SGHTA and FQGNSA. The CDR3 runs 15 residues. Here the CDR3 reads CASSSNSRGNTEAFF. CDR3 DNA sequence: TGTGCCAGCAGCTCCAATTCCAGGGGAAACACTGAAGCTTTCTTT. Looking up the rest from reference TRBV7-2 and TRBJ1-1 gives the full variable domain: GAGVSQSPSNKVTEKGKDVELRCDPISGHTALYWYRQSLGQGLEFLIYFQGNSAPDKSGLPSDRFSAERTGGSVSTLTIQRTQQEDSAVYLCASSSNSRGNTEAFFGQGTRLTVV.

This chain uses TRBV5-4 with TRBJ1-2; 8 bases align to TRBD1. The CDR3 consists of 13 residues. V trimming: 3 bases; J trimming: 4 bases; junction bases outside the gene matches: 2. Germline V gene lookup returns CDR1 SGHNT and CDR2 YYREEE (reference sequence). The CDR3: CASSSGGSYGYTF. The CDR3 DNA sequence: TGTGCCAGCAGCTCAGGGGGCAGCTATGGCTACACCTTC.

The gene calls are TRBV7-9 and TRBJ1-2, with D perhaps matching TRBD1 (6 bases). Germline V gene sequence: CDR1 SEHNR, CDR2 FQNEAQ (reference sequence). V was pared by 0 bases and J by 3 bases, with 8 bases between. There are 14 residues in the CDR3. The CDR3 DNA follows: TGTGCCAGCAGCTTAGCGGCAGGGGACTATGGCTACACCTTC. It yields the protein CASSLAAGDYGYTF.

This rearrangement joins TRBV19 to TRBJ1-2; no firm D call. Trimming removed 8 bases at V and 8 bases at J, with 21 bases between. CDR3 size: 14 residues. CDR1 and CDR2 from the germline V gene are LNHDA and SQIVND (reference sequence). CDR3 protein: CASRTTSRTRGYTF. The CDR3 bases are TGTGCCAGTCGAACGACAAGTCGGACTAGGGGCTACACCTTC.

The V and J genes are TRBV10-3 and TRBJ2-3, with TRBD2 matching 8 bases. The V gene end was trimmed by 3 bases and the J gene end by 5 bases; junction bases not matched to a gene: 13. CDR1 and CDR2 from the germline V gene are ENHRY and SYGVKD. The CDR3 extends over 17 amino acids. The CDR3 region is CAISDGGRTSGGDTQYF. The CDR3, as DNA: TGTGCCATCAGTGATGGGGGTCGAACTAGCGGAGGAGATACGCAGTATTTT.

The CDR3 region is CASSFRQVISGELFF. For the CDR3, the DNA is TGCGCCAGCAGCTTCCGACAGGTTATTTCTGGGGAGCTGTTTTTT. The chain joins TRBV4-1 to TRBJ2-2; D may be TRBD1 (6 bases). The germline V gene encodes CDR1 MGHRA and CDR2 YSYEKL. The CDR3 contains 15 residues. Trimming pared 5 bases from V and 8 bases from J, leaving 18 bases between.

The J gene is TRBJ1-5, the V gene TRBV19; D may be TRBD1 (6 bases). CDR3 size: 17 residues. Germline V CDR1 and CDR2: LNHDA, SQIVND (reference sequence). Trimming shortened V by 5 bases and J by 0 bases, and 17 bases separated the two germline ends. CDR3 nucleotide sequence: TGTGCCAGTAGTGTACTAGGCACAGGGTATAGCAATCAGCCCCAGCATTTT. This sequence encodes CASSVLGTGYSNQPQHF.

This chain uses TRBV24-1 with TRBJ2-7; the D gene is possibly TRBD1 (5 bases). CDR1 is KGHDR, CDR2 SFDVKD, per germline. V was clipped by 5 bases and J by 2 bases, with 12 bases between them. The CDR3 spans 14 residues. This CDR3 is CATSGQLYPYEQYF. The CDR3 nucleotides are TGTGCCACCAGTGGACAGCTATATCCCTACGAGCAGTACTTC.

The J gene is TRBJ2-5, the V gene TRBV11-1; a weak D match, TRBD1 (6 bases). The germline V gene encodes CDR1 SGHAT and CDR2 FQDESV (reference sequence). CDR3 length equals 14 residues. Trimming cost V 5 bases and J 1 base, with 11 bases left between them. CDR3 coding DNA: TGTGCCAGCAGCCCCCGGGACACCCAAGAGACCCAGTACTTC. It specifies CASSPRDTQETQYF.

This chain uses TRBV6-2 or TRBV6-3 with TRBJ2-3, with TRBD2 matching over 9 bases. The junction had 6 bases not matched to a gene; V was cut back by 0 bases and J by 2 bases. Germline CDR1 and CDR2: MNHEY and SVGEGT. The CDR3 has 17 amino acids. The CDR3 here is CASSYSPTSGDTDTQYF. CDR3 DNA: TGTGCCAGCAGTTACTCCCCGACTAGCGGCGACACAGATACGCAGTATTTT.

This clone was detected only a few times. The rearrangement links TRBV5-1 to TRBJ1-4; D might be TRBD1 (6 bases). Trimming stripped 1 base from V and 8 bases from J, with 12 bases between. Germline CDR1 is SGHRS and CDR2 is YFSETQ. The CDR3 is 14 amino acids. Here the CDR3 reads CASSLPGVGEKLFF. The CDR3 DNA reads as TGCGCCAGCAGCTTGCCAGGGGTTGGCGAAAAACTGTTTTTT.

The chain couples TRBV5-6 to TRBJ1-2, with D maybe TRBD1 (5 bases). The germline V gene encodes CDR1 SGHDT and CDR2 YYEEEE. V was trimmed by 0 bases and J by 5 bases, leaving 11 bases between them. This CDR3 comprises 14 residues. CDR3 protein: CASSLGGTEYGYTF. The CDR3, as DNA: TGTGCCAGCAGCTTGGGAGGGACTGAGTATGGCTACACCTTC.

CDR3: CASSHQGRGRQPQHF. The CDR3 DNA follows: TGTGCCAGTAGTCACCAGGGACGCGGGAGGCAGCCCCAGCATTTT. This chain joins TRBV19 and TRBJ1-5; weak D call: TRBD1 (5 bases). The CDR3 is made up of 15 amino acids. The V end was cut by 5 bases, the J end by 7 bases, with 18 bases between. Germline V lookup: CDR1 LNHDA, CDR2 SQIVND (reference sequence).

The rearrangement joins TRBV6-5 to TRBJ1-1; 8 nucleotides align to TRBD1. The CDR3 runs to 14 residues. Germline V gives CDR1 MNHEY, CDR2 SVGAGI. V lost 6 bases and J lost 0; bases outside the gene matches: 3. The CDR3 DNA reads TGTGCCAGCAGGCGGGACAGGATGAACACTGAAGCTTTCTTT. Its translation: CASRRDRMNTEAFF.

The rearrangement uses TRBV6-5 and TRBJ2-5, with 8 bases matching TRBD2. Per the germline V gene, CDR1 is MNHEY and CDR2 is SVGAGI. CDR3 length equals 16 residues. V was clipped by 2 bases and J by 0 bases; unmatched bases: 5. The CDR3 region has the DNA TGTGCCAGCAGTTACCCCGGCGGGGGGAACCAAGAGACCCAGTACTTC. Translated, it gives CASSYPGGGNQETQYF.

The chain carries TRBV29-1 and TRBJ2-7; 7 bases line up with TRBD2. The CDR3 runs 15 residues. Trimming at V came to 2 bases and at J to 4 bases, leaving 11 bases not matched to a gene. CDR1 and CDR2 (germline): SQVTM, ANQGSEA. The CDR3 reads CSVENPREGGYEQYF. CDR3 sequence (DNA): TGCAGCGTTGAAAATCCCAGGGAGGGAGGTTACGAGCAGTACTTC.

This clone came up a few times. This chain links TRBV4-1 with TRBJ2-4, with unresolved D. The CDR3 length is 14 residues. Trimming cost V 3 bases and J 9 bases, with 15 bases left between them. Germline values: CDR1 MGHRA, CDR2 YSYEKL. DNA of the CDR3: TGCGCCAGCAGCCAGCCCTTAAGCCGGAGCATTCAGTACTTC. This encodes CASSQPLSRSIQYF.

The genes are TRBV13 and TRBJ2-7, with D possibly matching TRBD1 (5 bases). Germline CDR1 PRHDT, CDR2 FYEKMQ (reference sequence). The CDR3 runs to 13 residues. The V end was cut by 1 base, the J end by 3 bases, with 7 bases between. CDR3 amino acids: CASSLEGDYEQYF. DNA for the CDR3: TGTGCCAGCAGCTTAGAAGGGGACTACGAGCAGTACTTC.

This chain links TRBV5-1 with TRBJ2-3; 12 bases match TRBD2. Germline V CDR1 and CDR2: SGHRS, YFSETQ. This CDR3 contains 15 residues. The J segment lost 4 bases and the V segment lost 4 bases, leaving 4 bases of the junction unmatched. CDR3 protein: CASSQTSGGSDTQYF. The DNA of the CDR3 is TGCGCCAGCAGCCAAACTAGCGGGGGGTCAGATACGCAGTATTTT.

This chain links TRBV3-1 (or the pseudogene TRBV3-2) with TRBJ1-3; 10 nucleotides align to TRBD1. This CDR3 has 15 amino acids. The junction had 5 bases not matched to a gene; V was cut back by 6 bases and J by 3 bases. The germline V gene encodes CDR1 LGHDT and CDR2 YNNKEL (reference sequence). Written as DNA, the CDR3 is TGTGCCAGCAGTACAGACAGGGGGCATGGAAACACCATATATTTT. This encodes CASSTDRGHGNTIYF.

V and J are TRBV7-8 and TRBJ1-1, with D maybe TRBD1 (6 bases). The V end was cut by 3 bases, the J end by 5 bases, with 13 bases between. The CDR3 totals 14 residues. CDR1 and CDR2 (germline): SGHVS, FQNEAQ. The CDR3 DNA follows: TGTGCCAGCAGCTTGAGGGGGGGGCAGACTGAAGCTTTCTTT. It encodes CASSLRGGQTEAFF. Filled out from reference TRBV7-8 and TRBJ1-1, the complete variable domain reads GAGVSQSPRYKVAKRGQDVALRCDPISGHVSLFWYQQALGQGPEFLTYFQNEAQLDKSGLPSDRFFAERPEGSVSTLKIQRTQQEDSAVYLCASSLRGGQTEAFFGQGTRLTVV.